This T cell receptor beta chain originates from a study of T cells after yellow fever vaccination. As TCR cDNA was made by 5'RACE template switching, a universal primer site and UMIs were added. In TCRdb, the 5' RACE reads were re-called with MiXCR into one record per CDR3 protein. The sample gives over 300,000 distinct CDR3 sequences, around 7.3% of which show up once; roughly a sixth is in the top ten. Whole-study findings and limits: After the booster, 96% of CD4 and approximately 90% of CD8 primary-response clones were re-detected. Of the clonotypes, a small share occurred in both CD4 and CD8 compartments. When the response was secondary, it was weaker but reached its peak faster, day 5 versus 15.

This clonotype was seen more than once but under ten times. Antigen specificity is unknown. The CDR3 extends over 17 amino acids. With 5 bases clipped from V and 5 bases from J, the junction kept 10 bases outside the gene matches. Germline V gives CDR1 SEHNR, CDR2 FQNEAQ (reference sequence). This receptor was taken from a man younger than 30 who received the YFV17D yellow fever vaccine. V gene TRBV7-9 combines with J gene TRBJ2-3; TRBD2 aligns across 13 bases. Sequences were derived from PBMCs, sampled roughly seven weeks after the first yellow fever vaccination. The CDR3 sequence is CASSRGTSGDNIDTQYF. In DNA, the CDR3 is TGTGCCAGCAGCCGTGGGACTAGCGGGGATAACATAGATACGCAGTATTTT.